A single sample is the source of the 2 T cell receptor beta chains below, sequenced in a study of blood T cell repertoires in COVID-19. The data were produced by immunoSEQ multiplex PCR, yet TCRdb's version contains in-frame clones alone and is incomplete. The data contain roughly 110,000 clones, around 83% of them singletons. Input material: peripheral blood. The source is a man aged 35-49 years with acute or convalescent COVID-19.

This chain links TRBV27 with TRBJ2-4, with 10 nucleotides matching TRBD1. The CDR3 spans 16 residues. The germline V gene has CDR1 MNHEY and CDR2 SMNVEV (reference sequence). V dropped 4 bases and J dropped 10; count of bases not matched to a gene: 13. As DNA, the CDR3 is TGTGCCAGCAGTTCCTGGGACAGGGGACTCCTGGGGATTCAGTACTTC. Its protein is CASSSWDRGLLGIQYF.

The genes are TRBV4-3 and TRBJ2-2; TRBD1 might be the D (6 bases). The CDR3 is 14 amino acids. Germline CDR1 and CDR2: LGHNA and YSLEER. Trimming took off 3 bases at V and 9 bases at J, with 14 bases between the two ends. The CDR3 DNA sequence: TGCGCCAGCAGCCATGTTGGGACAATTAGGGAGCTGTTTTTT. Its protein product is CASSHVGTIRELFF.